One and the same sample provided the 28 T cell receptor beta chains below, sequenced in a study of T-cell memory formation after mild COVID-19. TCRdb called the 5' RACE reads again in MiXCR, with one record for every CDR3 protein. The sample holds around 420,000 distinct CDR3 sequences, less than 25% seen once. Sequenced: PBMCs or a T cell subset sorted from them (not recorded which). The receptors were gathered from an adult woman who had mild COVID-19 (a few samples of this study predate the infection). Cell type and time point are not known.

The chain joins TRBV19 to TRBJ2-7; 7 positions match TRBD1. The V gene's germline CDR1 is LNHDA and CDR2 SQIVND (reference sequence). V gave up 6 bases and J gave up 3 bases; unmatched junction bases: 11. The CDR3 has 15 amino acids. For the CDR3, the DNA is TGTGCCAGTAGCCGGTATGTCGACAGGGACTACGAGCAGTACTTC. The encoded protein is CASSRYVDRDYEQYF.

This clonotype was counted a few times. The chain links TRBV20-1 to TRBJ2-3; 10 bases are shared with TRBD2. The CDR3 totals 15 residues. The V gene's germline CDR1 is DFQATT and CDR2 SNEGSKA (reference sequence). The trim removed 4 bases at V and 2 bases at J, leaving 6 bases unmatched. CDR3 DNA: TGCAGTGCTATAGAGCGGGGGGGCCCCACAGATACGCAGTATTTT. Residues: CSAIERGGPTDTQYF.

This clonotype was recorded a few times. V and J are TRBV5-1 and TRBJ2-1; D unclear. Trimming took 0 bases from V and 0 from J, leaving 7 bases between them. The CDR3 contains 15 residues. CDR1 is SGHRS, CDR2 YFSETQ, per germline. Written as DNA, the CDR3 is TGCGCCAGCAGCTTGGTCAGTGTCTCCTACAATGAGCAGTTCTTC. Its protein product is CASSLVSVSYNEQFF.

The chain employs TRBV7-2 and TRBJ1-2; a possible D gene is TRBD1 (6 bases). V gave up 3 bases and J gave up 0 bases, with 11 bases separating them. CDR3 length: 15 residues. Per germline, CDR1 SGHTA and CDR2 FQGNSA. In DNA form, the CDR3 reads TGTGCCAGCAGCTTGACAGGTCTACCTAACTATGGCTACACCTTC. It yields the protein CASSLTGLPNYGYTF. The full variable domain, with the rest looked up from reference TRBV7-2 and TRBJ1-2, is GAGVSQSPSNKVTEKGKDVELRCDPISGHTALYWYRQSLGQGLEFLIYFQGNSAPDKSGLPSDRFSAERTGGSVSTLTIQRTQQEDSAVYLCASSLTGLPNYGYTFGSGTRLTVV.

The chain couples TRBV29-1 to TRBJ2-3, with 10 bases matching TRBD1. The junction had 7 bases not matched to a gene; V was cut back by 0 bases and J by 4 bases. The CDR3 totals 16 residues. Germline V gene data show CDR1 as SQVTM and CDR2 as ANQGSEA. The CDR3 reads CSVEDRGQGKPDTQYF. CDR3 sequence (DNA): TGCAGCGTTGAAGATCGGGGACAGGGGAAGCCAGATACGCAGTATTTT.

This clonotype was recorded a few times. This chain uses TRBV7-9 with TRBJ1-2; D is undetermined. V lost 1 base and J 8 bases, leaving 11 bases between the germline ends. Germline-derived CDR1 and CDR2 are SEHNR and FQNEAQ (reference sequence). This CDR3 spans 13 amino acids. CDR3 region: CASSLDQLIGYTF. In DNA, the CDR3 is TGTGCCAGCAGCTTAGACCAACTAATCGGCTACACCTTC.

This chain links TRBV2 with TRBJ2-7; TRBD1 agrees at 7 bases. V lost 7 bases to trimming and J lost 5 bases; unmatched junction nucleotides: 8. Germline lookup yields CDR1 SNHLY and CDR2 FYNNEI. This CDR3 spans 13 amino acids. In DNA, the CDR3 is TGTGCCAGCACGACAGGGTTCAGGGACGAGCAGTACTTC. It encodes CASTTGFRDEQYF. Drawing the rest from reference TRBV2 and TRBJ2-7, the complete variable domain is EPEVTQTPSHQVTQMGQEVILRCVPISNHLYFYWYRQILGQKVEFLVSFYNNEISEKSEIFDDQFSVERPDGSNFTLKIRSTKLEDSAMYFCASTTGFRDEQYFGPGTRLTVT.

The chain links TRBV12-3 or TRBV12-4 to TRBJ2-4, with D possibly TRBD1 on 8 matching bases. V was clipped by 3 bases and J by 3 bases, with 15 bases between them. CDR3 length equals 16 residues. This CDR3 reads CASSFETGDYKNIQYF. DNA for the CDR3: TGTGCCAGCAGTTTTGAGACAGGGGACTACAAAAACATTCAGTACTTC.

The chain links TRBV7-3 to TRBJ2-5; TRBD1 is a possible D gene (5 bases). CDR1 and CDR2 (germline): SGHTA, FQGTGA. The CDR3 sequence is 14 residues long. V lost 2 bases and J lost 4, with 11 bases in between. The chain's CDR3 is CASSLGAWGETQYF. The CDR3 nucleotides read TGTGCCAGCAGCTTAGGGGCGTGGGGAGAGACCCAGTACTTC.

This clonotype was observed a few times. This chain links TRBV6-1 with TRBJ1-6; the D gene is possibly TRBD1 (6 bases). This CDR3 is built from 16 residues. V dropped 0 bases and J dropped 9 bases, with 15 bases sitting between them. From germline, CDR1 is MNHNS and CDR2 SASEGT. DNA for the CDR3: TGTGCCAGCAGTGAAGCAGTCTCGGCAGGGGTTTCACCCCTCCACTTT. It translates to CASSEAVSAGVSPLHF.

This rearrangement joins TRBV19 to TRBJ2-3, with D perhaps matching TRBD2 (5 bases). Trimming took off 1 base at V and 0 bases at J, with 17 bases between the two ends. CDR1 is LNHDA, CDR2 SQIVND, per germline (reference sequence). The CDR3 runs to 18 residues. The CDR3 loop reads CASSIVLLSGASTDTQYF. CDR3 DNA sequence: TGTGCCAGTAGTATAGTTCTCTTGAGCGGAGCTAGCACAGATACGCAGTATTTT.

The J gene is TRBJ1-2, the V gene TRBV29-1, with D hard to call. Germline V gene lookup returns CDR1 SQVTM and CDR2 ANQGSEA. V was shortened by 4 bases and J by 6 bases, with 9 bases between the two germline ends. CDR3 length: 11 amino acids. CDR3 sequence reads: CSVAGSHGYTF. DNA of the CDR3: TGCAGCGTTGCGGGGAGTCATGGCTACACCTTC.

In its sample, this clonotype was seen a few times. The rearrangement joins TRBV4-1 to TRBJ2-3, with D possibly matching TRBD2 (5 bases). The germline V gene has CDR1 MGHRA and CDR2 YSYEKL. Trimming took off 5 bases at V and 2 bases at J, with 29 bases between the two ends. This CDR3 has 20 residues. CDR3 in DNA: TGCGCCAGCAGCGAGCGGACTGGAGCTTGGGTCGGTGGGGTCACAGATACGCAGTATTTT. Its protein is CASSERTGAWVGGVTDTQYF.

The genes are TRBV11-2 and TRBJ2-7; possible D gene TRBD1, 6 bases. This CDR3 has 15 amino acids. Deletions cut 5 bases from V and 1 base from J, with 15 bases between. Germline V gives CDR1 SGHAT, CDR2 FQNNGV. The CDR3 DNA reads TGTGCCAGCAGCCCCGGACAGCGAGTTTCCTACGAGCAGTACTTC. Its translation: CASSPGQRVSYEQYF.

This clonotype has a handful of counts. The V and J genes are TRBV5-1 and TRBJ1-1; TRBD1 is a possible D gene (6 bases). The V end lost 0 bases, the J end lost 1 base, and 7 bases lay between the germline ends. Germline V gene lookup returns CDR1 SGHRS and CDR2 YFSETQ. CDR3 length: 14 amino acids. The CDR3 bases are TGCGCCAGCAGCTTGGCGGACAGGAACACTGAAGCTTTCTTT. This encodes CASSLADRNTEAFF.

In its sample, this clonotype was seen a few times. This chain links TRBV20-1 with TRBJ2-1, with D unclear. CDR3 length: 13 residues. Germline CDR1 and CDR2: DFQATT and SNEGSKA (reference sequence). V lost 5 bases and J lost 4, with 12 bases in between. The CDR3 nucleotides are TGCAGTGCTCGACCCGGACGTTACAATGAGCAGTTCTTC. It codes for CSARPGRYNEQFF.

The CDR3 coding sequence is TGTGCCAGCAGCCAGAGCCGGGGACTGGGGGTAGGCTACACCTTC. Protein sequence: CASSQSRGLGVGYTF. The chain carries TRBV14 and TRBJ1-2; a weak D match, TRBD1 (5 bases). V was shortened by 3 bases and J by 8 bases, with 19 bases between the two germline ends. This CDR3 is built from 15 residues. CDR1 is SGHDN, CDR2 FVKESK, per germline.

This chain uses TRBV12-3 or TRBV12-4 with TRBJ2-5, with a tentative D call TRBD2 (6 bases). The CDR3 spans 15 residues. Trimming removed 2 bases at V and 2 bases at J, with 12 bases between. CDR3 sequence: CASSLRGGVQETQYF. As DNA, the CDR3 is TGTGCCAGCAGTTTAAGGGGCGGGGTTCAAGAGACCCAGTACTTC.

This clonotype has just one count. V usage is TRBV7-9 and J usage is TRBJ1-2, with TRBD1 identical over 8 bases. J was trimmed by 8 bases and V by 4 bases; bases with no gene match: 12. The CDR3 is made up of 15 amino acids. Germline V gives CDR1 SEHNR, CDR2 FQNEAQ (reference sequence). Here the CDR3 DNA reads TGTGCCAGCAGCTGGCTGGCAGACAGGGGTAAAGGCTACACCTTC. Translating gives CASSWLADRGKGYTF.

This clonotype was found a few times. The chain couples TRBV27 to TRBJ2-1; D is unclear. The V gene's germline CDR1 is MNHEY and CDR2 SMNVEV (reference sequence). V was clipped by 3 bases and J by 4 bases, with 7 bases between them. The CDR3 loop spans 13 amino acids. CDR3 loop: CASSLTIYNEQFF. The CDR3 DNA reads TGTGCCAGCAGTTTGACGATATACAATGAGCAGTTCTTC.

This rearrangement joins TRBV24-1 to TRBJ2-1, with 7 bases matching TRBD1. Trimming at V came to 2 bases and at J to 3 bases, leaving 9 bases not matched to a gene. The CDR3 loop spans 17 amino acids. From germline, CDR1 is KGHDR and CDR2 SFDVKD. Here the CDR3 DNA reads TGTGCCACCAGTGATTATTCAGGGGGTTCCCTCTACAATGAGCAGTTCTTC. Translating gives CATSDYSGGSLYNEQFF.

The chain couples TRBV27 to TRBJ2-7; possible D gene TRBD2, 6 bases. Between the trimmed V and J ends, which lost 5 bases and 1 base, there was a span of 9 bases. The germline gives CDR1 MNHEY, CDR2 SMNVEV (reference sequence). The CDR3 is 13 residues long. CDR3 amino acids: CASSVGGSYEQYF. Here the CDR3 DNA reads TGTGCCAGCAGTGTGGGGGGATCCTACGAGCAGTACTTC.

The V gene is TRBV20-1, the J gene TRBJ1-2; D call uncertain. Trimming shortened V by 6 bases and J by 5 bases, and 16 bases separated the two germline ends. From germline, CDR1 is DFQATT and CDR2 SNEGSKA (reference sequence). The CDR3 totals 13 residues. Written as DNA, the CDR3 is TGCAGTGCGTGGGAGCCCGCGAGATATGGCTACACCTTC. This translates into CSAWEPARYGYTF.

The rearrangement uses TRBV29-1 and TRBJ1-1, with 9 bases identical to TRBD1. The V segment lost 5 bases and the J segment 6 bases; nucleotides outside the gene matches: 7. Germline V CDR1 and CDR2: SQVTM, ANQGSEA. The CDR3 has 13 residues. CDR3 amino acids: CSVPGDRGAEAFF. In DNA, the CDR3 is TGCAGCGTTCCCGGAGACAGGGGGGCTGAAGCTTTCTTT.

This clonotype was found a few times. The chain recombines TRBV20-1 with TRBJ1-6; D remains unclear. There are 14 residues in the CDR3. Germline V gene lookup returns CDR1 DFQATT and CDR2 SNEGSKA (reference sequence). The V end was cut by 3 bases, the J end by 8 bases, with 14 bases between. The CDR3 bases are TGCAGTGCTAGGTTTCCCTGGAGGGATTCACCCCTCCACTTT. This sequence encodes CSARFPWRDSPLHF.

CDR3 in amino acids: CASSLGLEYF. The CDR3 DNA follows: TGTGCCAGCAGCTTAGGGTTGGAGTACTTC. V is TRBV7-3 and J is TRBJ2-7; D remains unclear. V was pared by 2 bases and J by 11 bases, with 7 bases between. The CDR3 spans 10 residues. Germline-derived CDR1 and CDR2 are SGHTA and FQGTGA.

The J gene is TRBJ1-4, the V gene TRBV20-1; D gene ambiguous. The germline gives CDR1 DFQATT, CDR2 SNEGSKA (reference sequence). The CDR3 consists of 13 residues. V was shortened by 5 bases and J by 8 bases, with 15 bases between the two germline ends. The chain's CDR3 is CSAPYDPAEKLFF. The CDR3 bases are TGCAGTGCTCCATACGACCCTGCCGAAAAACTGTTTTTT.

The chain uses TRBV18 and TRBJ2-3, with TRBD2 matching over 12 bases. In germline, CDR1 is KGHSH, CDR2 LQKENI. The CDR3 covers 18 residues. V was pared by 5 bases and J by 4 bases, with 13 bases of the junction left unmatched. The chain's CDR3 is CASSTYPPTSGRSDTQYF. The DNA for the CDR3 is TGTGCCAGCTCAACGTATCCCCCGACTAGCGGGAGATCAGATACGCAGTATTTT.